This TCR beta chain is drawn from a study of control samples from healthy donors and cancer patients. The V gene's germline CDR1 is LNHNV and CDR2 YYDKDF (reference sequence). V lost 0 bases to trimming and J lost 0 bases, with 8 bases between them. The CDR3 totals 15 residues. Only in-frame clones appear in the TCRdb table, and some are missing; sequencing was by immunoSEQ multiplex PCR. This sample carries around 130,000 clones, roughly 95% of them seen once, and the ten largest clones take around 3.6%. This chain uses TRBV15 with TRBJ1-1; D is uncertain. The sample was blood. This receptor was taken from a young man in good health. This CDR3 is CATSRELGMNTEAFF. DNA for the CDR3: TGTGCCACCAGCAGAGAACTGGGGATGAACACTGAAGCTTTCTTT.